This TCR beta chain was identified in a study of T cell responses to AZD1222 COVID-19 vaccine. Findings and limits, study-wide: Within unmutated variant regions lay the reported targets of nearly half of spike-specific TCRs. Clonal diversity may have been underestimated in mostly white British donors. Only a handful of AZD1222 recipients were seropositive at baseline.

TCRdb's table, derived via immunoSEQ multiplex PCR, lists solely in-frame clones and lacks some. The table includes approximately 170,000 clones, 94% detected once. The V segment lost 5 bases and the J segment 4 bases; nucleotides outside the gene matches: 7. This CDR3 contains 15 residues. CDR1 and CDR2 (germline): ENHRY, SYGVKD. With respect to this clone: Its specificity is not known.

This chain links TRBV10-3 with TRBJ1-4; 7 nucleotides align to TRBD1. Material: peripheral blood, obtained 28 days after the second AZD1222 dose. The TCR sequence derives from an adult who received the AZD1222 COVID-19 vaccine. CDR3 region: CAISPQGGVNEKLFF. CDR3 in DNA: TGTGCCATCAGTCCTCAGGGGGGCGTTAATGAAAAACTGTTTTTT.